Shown below are 29 T cell receptor beta chains from a single sample sequenced in a study of T cell responses to AZD1222 COVID-19 vaccine. Profiled with immunoSEQ multiplex PCR; TCRdb holds only in-frame clones, not every one. This table holds about 140,000 clones, 93% found once. The sample in question was peripheral blood, obtained on day 0 of MenACWY control vaccination. These receptors were taken from an adult in good health.

The chain employs TRBV5-6 and TRBJ1-2; D not certain. Germline loops: CDR1 SGHDT, CDR2 YYEEEE. The CDR3 is 15 amino acids. V lost 4 bases to trimming and J lost 4 bases, with 17 bases between them. The CDR3: CASSIRPGSFYGYTF. The CDR3 DNA reads TGTGCCAGCAGCATCCGACCAGGTTCCTTCTATGGCTACACCTTC.

This clone was observed a handful of times. This chain links TRBV10-3 with TRBJ1-6, with D maybe TRBD1 (6 bases). The germline V gene has CDR1 ENHRY and CDR2 SYGVKD. CDR3 length equals 16 residues. V was shortened by 2 bases and J by 7 bases, with 15 bases between the two germline ends. CDR3: CAISEVRGGENSPLHF. As DNA, the CDR3 is TGTGCCATCAGTGAGGTTAGGGGGGGTGAAAATTCACCCCTCCACTTT.

This chain uses TRBV18 with TRBJ1-1, with D possibly matching TRBD1 (5 bases). The CDR3 consists of 14 residues. V dropped 3 bases and J dropped 0 bases, with 8 bases sitting between them. Germline lookup yields CDR1 KGHSH and CDR2 LQKENI. CDR3 amino acids: CASSPTTVNTEAFF. CDR3 DNA: TGTGCCAGCTCACCCACGACAGTGAACACTGAAGCTTTCTTT.

This chain joins TRBV3-1 (or the pseudogene TRBV3-2) and TRBJ1-2, with a possible D match to TRBD1 (6 bases). The CDR3 runs to 20 residues. V was cut by 0 bases and J by 0 bases, with 23 bases left in between. CDR1 and CDR2 from the germline V gene are LGHDT and YNNKEL (reference sequence). CDR3 sequence: CASSQERDFKLGDTNYGYTF. DNA of the CDR3: TGTGCCAGCAGCCAAGAACGGGACTTTAAATTGGGGGACACTAACTATGGCTACACCTTC.

This chain uses TRBV28 with TRBJ1-1, with 7 nucleotides matching TRBD1. There are 15 residues in the CDR3. V shed 2 bases, J shed 0 bases, and the junction held 3 bases outside the gene matches. Germline CDR1 MDHEN, CDR2 SYDVKM. CDR3 sequence: CASSLPGQLNTEAFF. The DNA of the CDR3 is TGTGCCAGCAGTTTACCGGGACAGTTGAACACTGAAGCTTTCTTT.

The chain joins TRBV6-5 to TRBJ1-2; a possible D gene is TRBD1 (5 bases). V lost 8 bases and J 0 bases, leaving 10 bases between the germline ends. The CDR3 is 13 residues long. CDR1 is MNHEY and CDR2 is SVGAGI in the germline V gene. The CDR3 sequence is CASLAGTNYGYTF. CDR3 DNA sequence: TGTGCCAGCTTAGCAGGGACTAACTATGGCTACACCTTC.

The chain has TRBV12-3 or TRBV12-4 and TRBJ1-2; D unresolved. This CDR3 has 13 residues. Trimming took 7 bases from V and 8 from J, leaving 17 bases between them. CDR3 nucleotides: TGTGCCAGCACCGCTGGGAGGAGGCAAGGCTACACCTTC. This codes for CASTAGRRQGYTF.

The CDR3 region has the DNA TGTGCCAGCAGCTTGGCAGGGTCAGGGGGGAATTCACCCCTCCACTTT. It is translated as CASSLAGSGGNSPLHF. The chain recombines TRBV5-8 with TRBJ1-6; 7 bases match TRBD1. Germline V gene sequence: CDR1 SGHTS, CDR2 YDEGEE. The CDR3 has 16 residues. With V trimmed by 0 bases and J by 7 bases, 7 bases remained unmatched.

The chain is built from TRBV19 and TRBJ1-2; D possibly corresponds to TRBD1 (5 bases). Germline V gene data show CDR1 as LNHDA and CDR2 as SQIVND (reference sequence). V was pared by 4 bases and J by 7 bases, with 16 bases between. The CDR3 loop spans 14 amino acids. The CDR3 bases are TGTGCCAGTAGTACCCCGGGGAGTGGGGCTGGCTACACCTTC. The encoded protein is CASSTPGSGAGYTF.

The rearrangement uses TRBV6-5 and TRBJ1-2, with D hard to call. There are 13 residues in the CDR3. The V and J ends lost 0 bases and 12 bases respectively, with 14 bases between them. Germline V gene lookup returns CDR1 MNHEY and CDR2 SVGAGI. This CDR3 is CASSYSKLGSHTF. The CDR3 DNA reads TGTGCCAGCAGTTACTCGAAGCTGGGAAGTCACACCTTC.

The rearrangement links TRBV19 to TRBJ1-1; 7 positions agree with TRBD1. This CDR3 is 14 amino acids long. Germline CDR1 and CDR2: LNHDA and SQIVND (reference sequence). With V trimmed by 7 bases and J by 2 bases, 7 bases remained unmatched. The CDR3 nucleotides read TGTGCCAGTACTTATAGGGGGCTCAACACTGAAGCTTTCTTT. This sequence encodes CASTYRGLNTEAFF.

The chain links TRBV27 to TRBJ1-1; tentatively, D is TRBD1 (5 bases). V was cut by 6 bases and J by 1 base, with 12 bases left in between. The CDR3 extends over 14 amino acids. CDR1 and CDR2 from the germline V gene are MNHEY and SMNVEV (reference sequence). CDR3 bases: TGTGCCAGCAGGCAAATAGACAGGAACACTGAAGCTTTCTTT. This translates into CASRQIDRNTEAFF.

This rearrangement joins TRBV7-2 to TRBJ2-7; D unclear. The CDR3 covers 15 residues. The V end lost 5 bases, the J end lost 3 bases, and 17 bases lay between the germline ends. CDR1 and CDR2 (germline): SGHTA, FQGNSA. CDR3 DNA: TGTGCCAGCAGCCCCCAGAGTACAACCCACTACGAGCAGTACTTC. It specifies CASSPQSTTHYEQYF.

This clone has only one observation. This chain uses TRBV6-5 with TRBJ2-2; 7 bases match TRBD2. The V gene's germline CDR1 is MNHEY and CDR2 SVGAGI. V dropped 10 bases and J dropped 0; count of bases not matched to a gene: 5. The CDR3 is 14 residues long. This CDR3 is CATSRGSNTGELFF. CDR3 DNA: TGTGCCACCTCGCGGGGGTCGAACACCGGGGAGCTGTTTTTT.

V is TRBV5-6 and J is TRBJ1-2; D is ambiguous. The CDR3 spans 14 residues. CDR1 and CDR2 (germline): SGHDT, YYEEEE. The germline V and J ends were trimmed by 2 bases and 1 base, with 9 bases remaining between them. The CDR3 is CASSFPRNNYGYTF. As DNA, the CDR3 is TGTGCCAGCAGCTTCCCCAGGAATAACTATGGCTACACCTTC.

The chain joins TRBV19 to TRBJ1-2, with 7 positions matching TRBD1. Germline V gives CDR1 LNHDA, CDR2 SQIVND (reference sequence). V shed 8 bases and J 8 bases; nucleotides not matched to a gene: 11. This CDR3 contains 13 residues. Here the CDR3 reads CASRMEGGRGYTF. CDR3 coding DNA: TGTGCCAGTCGGATGGAAGGGGGCAGGGGCTACACCTTC.

The CDR3 bases are TGTGCCAGCAGCGTCGGGGGCTCCACTGAAGCTTTCTTT. Translated: CASSVGGSTEAFF. This chain joins TRBV9 and TRBJ1-1; perhaps TRBD1 as D (6 bases). Germline V gene data show CDR1 as SGDLS and CDR2 as YYNGEE. Between the trimmed V and J ends, which lost 2 bases and 4 bases, there was a span of 9 bases. The CDR3 is made up of 13 amino acids.

Here the CDR3 DNA reads TGTGCCAGCAGCTTAGCGGGGCCAGCTTACTCACCCCTCCACTTT. Translated: CASSLAGPAYSPLHF. V gene TRBV7-9 combines with J gene TRBJ1-6; TRBD1 is a possible D gene (5 bases). V lost 0 bases, J lost 10 bases, and 13 bases lay in between. Germline-derived CDR1 and CDR2 are SEHNR and FQNEAQ (reference sequence). CDR3 length: 15 amino acids.

The J gene is TRBJ1-2, the V gene TRBV19; D ambiguous. The ends were cut back, 3 bases at V and 4 bases at J, with 9 bases in the middle. This CDR3 has 13 residues. Per germline, CDR1 LNHDA and CDR2 SQIVND (reference sequence). CDR3 sequence reads: CASSMGVLYGYTF. For the CDR3, the DNA is TGTGCCAGTAGTATGGGTGTCCTCTATGGCTACACCTTC.

The V call is TRBV11-2, the J call TRBJ1-2, with TRBD1 matching over 7 bases. V dropped 2 bases and J dropped 4; count of bases not matched to a gene: 10. Germline V gene sequence: CDR1 SGHAT, CDR2 FQNNGV. This CDR3 is 16 amino acids long. The CDR3 DNA follows: TGTGCCAGCAGCTTACTAGGGACAGCGGGGAGCTATGGCTACACCTTC. Protein product: CASSLLGTAGSYGYTF.

This rearrangement joins TRBV19 to TRBJ2-3; 11 nucleotides align to TRBD1. V was pared by 9 bases and J by 3 bases, with 8 bases of the junction left unmatched. The CDR3 runs to 15 residues. Germline CDR1 and CDR2: LNHDA and SQIVND (reference sequence). The CDR3 sequence: CASTGDRGRTDTQYF. CDR3 DNA: TGTGCCAGCACCGGGGACAGGGGGAGAACAGATACGCAGTATTTT.

CDR3 sequence: CATSRAPASGMVETQYF. As DNA, the CDR3 is TGTGCCACCAGCAGAGCGCCGGCTAGCGGGATGGTAGAGACCCAGTACTTC. The V gene is TRBV15, the J gene TRBJ2-5; 9 bases line up with TRBD2. The CDR3 has 17 amino acids. The germline gives CDR1 LNHNV, CDR2 YYDKDF (reference sequence). V lost 1 base, J lost 4 bases, and 10 bases stayed unmatched.

CDR3 in amino acids: CASSQAFGTGNEKLFF. The DNA of the CDR3 is TGCGCCAGCAGCCAAGCATTCGGGACGGGGAATGAAAAACTGTTTTTT. The chain uses TRBV4-3 and TRBJ1-4; weak D call: TRBD1 (5 bases). The CDR3 has 16 residues. Between the trimmed V and J ends, which lost 1 base and 5 bases, there was a span of 14 bases. The germline gives CDR1 LGHNA, CDR2 YSLEER.

The chain carries TRBV9 and TRBJ1-3; D not certain. CDR3 length: 14 residues. Looked up from germline, CDR1 is SGDLS and CDR2 is YYNGEE. Trimming cost V 0 bases and J 0 bases, with 4 bases left between them. CDR3 nucleotides: TGTGCCAGCAGCGTAGCCAGCTCTGGAAACACCATATATTTT. Amino acids: CASSVASSGNTIYF. Full variable domain (missing parts from reference TRBV9 and TRBJ1-3): DSGVTQTPKHLITATGQRVTLRCSPRSGDLSVYWYQQSLDQGLQFLIQYYNGEERAKGNILERFSAQQFPDLHSELNLSSLELGDSALYFCASSVASSGNTIYFGEGSWLTVV.

On this clone itself: The junction shows a germline mismatch at one end, possibly a read error. This rearrangement joins TRBV5-1 to TRBJ2-1; 9 nucleotides agree with TRBD2. CDR1 and CDR2 (germline): SGHRS, YFSETQ. CDR3 length equals 17 residues. The CDR3: CASSLGTGTSSHNEQFF. The CDR3 DNA sequence: TGCGCCAGCAGCTTGGGGACCGGGACTAGCTCCCACAATGAGCAGTTCTTC.

This sequence joins TRBV7-8 and TRBJ1-5; D gene unclear. V was shortened by 5 bases and J by 2 bases, with 13 bases between the two germline ends. This CDR3 is built from 15 residues. Per the germline V gene, CDR1 is SGHVS and CDR2 is FQNEAQ. The CDR3 sequence: CASSPGRSGNQPQHF. The CDR3 DNA reads TGTGCCAGCAGCCCGGGTCGATCGGGCAATCAGCCCCAGCATTTT.

The chain carries TRBV15 and TRBJ1-2; a weak D match, TRBD1 (6 bases). Trimming left V 3 bases short and J 2 bases short, with 10 bases between. The germline V gene encodes CDR1 LNHNV and CDR2 YYDKDF (reference sequence). The CDR3 extends over 14 amino acids. The CDR3 bases are TGTGCCACCAGCAGCAGGGGTCAAAACTATGGCTACACCTTC. Encoded protein: CATSSRGQNYGYTF.

V usage is TRBV24-1 and J usage is TRBJ2-3; D gene ambiguous. V was shortened by 2 bases and J by 4 bases, with 9 bases between the two germline ends. CDR3 length: 14 amino acids. Germline V gene lookup returns CDR1 KGHDR and CDR2 SFDVKD. The CDR3 DNA follows: TGTGCCACCAGTGATTCCTCACGGGCAGATACGCAGTATTTT. This sequence encodes CATSDSSRADTQYF.

V is TRBV7-6 and J is TRBJ1-3, with 9 bases fitting TRBD1. The germline CDR1 and CDR2 sequences are SGHVS and FNYEAQ. The CDR3 extends over 16 amino acids. The V gene end was trimmed by 4 bases and the J gene end by 0 bases; junction bases not matched to a gene: 4. CDR3 amino acids: CASSSGTGISGNTIYF. The CDR3 DNA is TGTGCCAGCAGCTCCGGGACAGGGATCTCTGGAAACACCATATATTTT.